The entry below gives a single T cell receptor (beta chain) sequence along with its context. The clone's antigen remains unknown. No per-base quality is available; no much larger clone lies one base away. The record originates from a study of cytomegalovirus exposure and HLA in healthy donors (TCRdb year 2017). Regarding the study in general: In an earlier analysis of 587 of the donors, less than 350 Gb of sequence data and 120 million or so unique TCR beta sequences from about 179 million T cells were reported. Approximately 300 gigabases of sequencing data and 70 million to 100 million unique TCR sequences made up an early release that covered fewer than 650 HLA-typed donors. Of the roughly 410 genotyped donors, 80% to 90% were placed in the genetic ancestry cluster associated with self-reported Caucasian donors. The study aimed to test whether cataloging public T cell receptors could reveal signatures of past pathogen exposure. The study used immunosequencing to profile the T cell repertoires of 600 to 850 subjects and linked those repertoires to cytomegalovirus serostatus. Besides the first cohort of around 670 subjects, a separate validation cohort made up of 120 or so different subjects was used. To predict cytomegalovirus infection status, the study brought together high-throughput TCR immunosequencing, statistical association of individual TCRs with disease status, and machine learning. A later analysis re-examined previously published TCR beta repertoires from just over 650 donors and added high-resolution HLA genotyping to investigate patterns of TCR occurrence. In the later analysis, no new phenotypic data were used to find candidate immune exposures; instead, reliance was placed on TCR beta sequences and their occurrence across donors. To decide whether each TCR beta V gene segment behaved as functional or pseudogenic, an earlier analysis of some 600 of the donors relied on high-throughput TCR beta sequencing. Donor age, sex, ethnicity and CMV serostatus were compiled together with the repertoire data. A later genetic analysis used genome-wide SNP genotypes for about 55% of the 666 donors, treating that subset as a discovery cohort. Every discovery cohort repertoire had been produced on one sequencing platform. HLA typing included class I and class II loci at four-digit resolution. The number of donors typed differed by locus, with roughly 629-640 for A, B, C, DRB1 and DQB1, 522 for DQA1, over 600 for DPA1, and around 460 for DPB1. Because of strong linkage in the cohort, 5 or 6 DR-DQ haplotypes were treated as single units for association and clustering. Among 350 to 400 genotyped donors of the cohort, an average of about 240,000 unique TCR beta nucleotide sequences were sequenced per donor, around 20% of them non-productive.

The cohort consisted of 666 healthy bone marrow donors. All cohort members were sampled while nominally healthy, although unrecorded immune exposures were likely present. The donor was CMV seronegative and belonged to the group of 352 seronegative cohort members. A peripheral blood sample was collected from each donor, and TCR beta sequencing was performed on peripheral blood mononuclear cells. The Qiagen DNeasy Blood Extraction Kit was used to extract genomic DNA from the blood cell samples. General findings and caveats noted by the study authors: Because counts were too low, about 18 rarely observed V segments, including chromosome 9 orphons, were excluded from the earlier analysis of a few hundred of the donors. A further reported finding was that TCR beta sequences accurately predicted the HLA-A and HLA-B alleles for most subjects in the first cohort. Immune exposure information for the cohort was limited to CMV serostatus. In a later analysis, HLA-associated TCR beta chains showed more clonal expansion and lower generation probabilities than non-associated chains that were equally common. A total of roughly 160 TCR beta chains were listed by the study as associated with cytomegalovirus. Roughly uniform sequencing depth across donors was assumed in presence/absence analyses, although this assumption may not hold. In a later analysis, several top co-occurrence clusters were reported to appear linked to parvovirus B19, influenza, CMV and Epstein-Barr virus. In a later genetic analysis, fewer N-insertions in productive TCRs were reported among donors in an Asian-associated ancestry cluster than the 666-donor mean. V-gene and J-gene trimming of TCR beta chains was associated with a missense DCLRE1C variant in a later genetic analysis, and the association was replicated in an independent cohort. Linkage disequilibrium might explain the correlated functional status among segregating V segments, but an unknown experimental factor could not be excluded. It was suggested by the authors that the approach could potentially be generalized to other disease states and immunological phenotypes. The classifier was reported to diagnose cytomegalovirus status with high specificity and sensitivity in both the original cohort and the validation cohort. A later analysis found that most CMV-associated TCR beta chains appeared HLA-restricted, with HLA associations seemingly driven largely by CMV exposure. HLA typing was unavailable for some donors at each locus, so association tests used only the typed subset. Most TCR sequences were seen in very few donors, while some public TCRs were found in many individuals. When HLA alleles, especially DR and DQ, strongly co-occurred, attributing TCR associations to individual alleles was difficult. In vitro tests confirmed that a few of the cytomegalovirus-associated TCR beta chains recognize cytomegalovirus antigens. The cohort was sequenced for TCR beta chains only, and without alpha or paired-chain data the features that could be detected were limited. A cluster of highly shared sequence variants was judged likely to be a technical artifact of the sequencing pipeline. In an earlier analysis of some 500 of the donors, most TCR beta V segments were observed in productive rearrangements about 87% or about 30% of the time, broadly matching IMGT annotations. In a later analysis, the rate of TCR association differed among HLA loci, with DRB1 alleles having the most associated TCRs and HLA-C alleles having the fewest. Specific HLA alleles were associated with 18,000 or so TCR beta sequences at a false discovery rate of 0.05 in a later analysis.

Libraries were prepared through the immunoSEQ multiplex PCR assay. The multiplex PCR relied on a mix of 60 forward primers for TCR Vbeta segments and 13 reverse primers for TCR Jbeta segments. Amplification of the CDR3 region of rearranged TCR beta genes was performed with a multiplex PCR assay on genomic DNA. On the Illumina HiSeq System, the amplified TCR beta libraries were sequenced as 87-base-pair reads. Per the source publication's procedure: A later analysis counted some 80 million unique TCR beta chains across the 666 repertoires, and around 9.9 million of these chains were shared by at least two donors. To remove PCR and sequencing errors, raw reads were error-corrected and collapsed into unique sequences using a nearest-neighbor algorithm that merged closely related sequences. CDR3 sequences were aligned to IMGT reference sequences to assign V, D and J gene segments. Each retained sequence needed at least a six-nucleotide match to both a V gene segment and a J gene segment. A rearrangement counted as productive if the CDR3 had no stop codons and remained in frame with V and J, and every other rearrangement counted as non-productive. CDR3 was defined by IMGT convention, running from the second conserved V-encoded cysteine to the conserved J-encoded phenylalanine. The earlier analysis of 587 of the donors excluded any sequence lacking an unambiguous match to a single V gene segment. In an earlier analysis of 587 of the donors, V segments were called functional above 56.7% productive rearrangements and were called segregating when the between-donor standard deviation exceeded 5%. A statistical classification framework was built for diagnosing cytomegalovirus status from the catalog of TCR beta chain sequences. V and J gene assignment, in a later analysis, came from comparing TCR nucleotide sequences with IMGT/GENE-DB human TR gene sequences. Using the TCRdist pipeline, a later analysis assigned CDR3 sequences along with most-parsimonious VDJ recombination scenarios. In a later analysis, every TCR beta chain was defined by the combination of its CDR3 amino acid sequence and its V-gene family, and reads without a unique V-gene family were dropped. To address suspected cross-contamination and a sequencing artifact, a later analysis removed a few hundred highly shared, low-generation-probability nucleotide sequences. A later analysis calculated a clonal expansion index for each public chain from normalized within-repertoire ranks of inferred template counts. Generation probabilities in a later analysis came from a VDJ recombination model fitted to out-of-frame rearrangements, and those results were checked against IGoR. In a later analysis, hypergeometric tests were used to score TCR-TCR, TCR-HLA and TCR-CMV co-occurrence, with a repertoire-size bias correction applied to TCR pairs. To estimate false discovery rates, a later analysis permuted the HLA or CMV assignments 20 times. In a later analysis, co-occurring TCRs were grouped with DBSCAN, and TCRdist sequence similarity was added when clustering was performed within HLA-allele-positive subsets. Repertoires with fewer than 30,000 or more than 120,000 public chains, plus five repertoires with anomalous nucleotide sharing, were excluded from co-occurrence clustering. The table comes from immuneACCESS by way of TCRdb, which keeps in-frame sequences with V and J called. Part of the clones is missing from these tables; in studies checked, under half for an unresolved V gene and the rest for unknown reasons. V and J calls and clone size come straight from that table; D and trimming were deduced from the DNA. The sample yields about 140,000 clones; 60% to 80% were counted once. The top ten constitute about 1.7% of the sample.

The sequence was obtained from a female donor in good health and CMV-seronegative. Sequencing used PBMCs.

The CDR3 here reads CASSPTSGQGALNTEAFF. The base sequence is TGTGCCAGCAGCCCAACATCTGGGCAGGGGGCCCTGAACACTGAAGCTTTCTTT. The chain couples TRBV7-8 to TRBJ1-1; TRBD1 matches 8 bases in the middle. From the germline V gene, CDR1 is SGHVS and CDR2 is FQNEAQ. V is trimmed back by 5 bases and J by 0 bases, and the junction contains 14 bases that no gene match accounts for. Inclusive of the bounding cysteine and phenylalanine, the CDR3 is 18 residues long. Only the CDR3 DNA is retained, 54 bases long and in frame from the first base.